This paragraph reports one T cell receptor beta chain. V dropped 8 bases and J dropped 7 bases, with 18 bases sitting between them. The length of the CDR3 is 13 residues. Germline CDR1 SQVTM, CDR2 ANQGSEA. The data were taken from a study of blood T cell repertoires in COVID-19. In the original processing: Amplifying reference gene primers gave estimates of nucleated cell counts. Generated by immunoSEQ multiplex PCR, the TCRdb table keeps only in-frame clones and is missing some. V and J calls plus clone size are reproduced from that table; the DNA served to infer D and trimming. The profile shows about 190,000 clones, about 80% of them singletons.

The receptor was isolated from a man aged 60 to 75 with acute or convalescent COVID-19. The material sequenced was peripheral blood. The chain combines TRBV29-1 with TRBJ2-4; TRBD1 is a possible D gene (6 bases). The CDR3 protein is CSFQPTGPNIQYF. The CDR3 DNA is TGCAGCTTCCAGCCTACAGGGCCGAACATTCAGTACTTC. Full variable domain (missing parts from reference TRBV29-1 and TRBJ2-4): SAVISQKPSRDICQRGTSLTIQCQVDSQVTMMFWYRQQPGQSLTLIATANQGSEATYESGFVIDKFPISRPNLTFSTLTVSNMSPEDSSIYLCSFQPTGPNIQYFGAGTRLSVL.